These 21 T cell receptor beta chains were sequenced from one sample in a study of PD-L1 blockade in urothelial cancer. Noted time point: peripheral blood 6 weeks after treatment start. Profiling relied on immunoSEQ multiplex PCR, and the TCRdb table lists in-frame clones only, not all of them. The sample holds 120,000 or so clones, about 82% seen once. Sequences were derived from PBMCs, sampled around atezolizumab (anti-PD-L1) treatment. These receptors were obtained from a man in his fifties or sixties with urothelial cancer.

The DNA of the CDR3 is TGTGCCAGCAGCTTAGAGGGACACATGCCTCCCTACAATGAGCAGTTCTTC. Its translation: CASSLEGHMPPYNEQFF. The chain joins TRBV7-9 to TRBJ2-1; weak D call: TRBD1 (6 bases). The V end lost 1 base, the J end lost 2 bases, and 15 bases lay between the germline ends. This CDR3 spans 17 amino acids. CDR1 SEHNR and CDR2 FQNEAQ come from the germline V gene (reference sequence).

The chain uses TRBV2 and TRBJ1-5; tentative D call: TRBD1 (5 bases). V shed 8 bases and J shed 2 bases, with 13 bases lying between them. The CDR3 covers 14 residues. Germline V gives CDR1 SNHLY, CDR2 FYNNEI. The CDR3: CASHLGQRNQPQHF. The CDR3 DNA reads as TGTGCCAGCCATCTTGGACAACGCAATCAGCCCCAGCATTTT.

The chain carries TRBV18 and TRBJ1-1; 7 bases align to TRBD1. The CDR3 length is 16 residues. Germline CDR1 and CDR2: KGHSH and LQKENI. V gave up 0 bases and J gave up 0 bases; unmatched junction bases: 4. The CDR3 DNA is TGTGCCAGCTCACCACCGGGACAGTTCATGAACACTGAAGCTTTCTTT. Encoded protein: CASSPPGQFMNTEAFF.

The chain recombines TRBV7-2 with TRBJ2-2, with 8 positions matching TRBD1. V was clipped by 5 bases and J by 6 bases; unmatched bases: 8. The CDR3 length is 15 residues. The V gene's germline CDR1 is SGHTA and CDR2 FQGNSA. The CDR3 here is CASSHRTGRAGELFF. CDR3 DNA: TGTGCCAGCAGCCACCGGACAGGGCGAGCCGGGGAGCTGTTTTTT.

The chain couples TRBV19 to TRBJ1-4; a possible D gene is TRBD1 (6 bases). This CDR3 is built from 14 residues. Germline V gene data show CDR1 as LNHDA and CDR2 as SQIVND (reference sequence). Trimming pared 2 bases from V and 8 bases from J, leaving 12 bases between. CDR3 nucleotide sequence: TGTGCCAGTAGTATACGCAGGGGTGGAGAAAAACTGTTTTTT. Translation: CASSIRRGGEKLFF. The full variable domain, in which reference TRBV19 and TRBJ1-4 provide the parts outside the CDR3, is DGGITQSPKYLFRKEGQNVTLSCEQNLNHDAMYWYRQDPGQGLRLIYYSQIVNDFQKGDIAEGYSVSREKKESFPLTVTSAQKNPTAFYLCASSIRRGGEKLFFGSGTQLSVL.

This clone occurred a few times. The chain uses TRBV18 and TRBJ1-2; TRBD1 matches at 7 bases. This CDR3 comprises 13 residues. CDR1 and CDR2 from the germline V gene are KGHSH and LQKENI. V shed 4 bases and J 3 bases; nucleotides not matched to a gene: 2. CDR3 nucleotide sequence: TGTGCCAGCTCACACGACAGGGACTATGGCTACACCTTC. As protein: CASSHDRDYGYTF.

This clone was counted a single time. The chain employs TRBV7-9 and TRBJ1-4; TRBD1 matches 9 bases. V trimming: 3 bases; J trimming: 8 bases; junction bases outside the gene matches: 7. The germline V gene encodes CDR1 SEHNR and CDR2 FQNEAQ (reference sequence). The CDR3 covers 15 residues. CDR3 loop: CASSFWGQGDEKLFF. CDR3 coding DNA: TGTGCCAGCAGCTTCTGGGGACAGGGCGACGAAAAACTGTTTTTT.

The chain combines TRBV6-5 with TRBJ1-1; no firm D call. Germline V gene sequence: CDR1 MNHEY, CDR2 SVGAGI. Trimming took 8 bases from V and 0 from J, leaving 16 bases between them. The CDR3 runs 15 residues. In nucleotides, the CDR3 is TGTGCCAGCGGTTCGCGGGCCAGGATGAACACTGAAGCTTTCTTT. It codes for CASGSRARMNTEAFF.

This clone has more than one count but fewer than ten. This rearrangement joins TRBV15 to TRBJ1-5; 9 nucleotides agree with TRBD1. V lost 0 bases to trimming and J lost 7 bases; unmatched junction nucleotides: 7. CDR1 is LNHNV, CDR2 YYDKDF, per germline (reference sequence). This CDR3 is 16 amino acids long. The CDR3 DNA is TGTGCCACCAGCAGAGATGCCACAGGGGGCGGCCAGCCCCAGCATTTT. It translates to CATSRDATGGGQPQHF.

Note on this clone: A much larger clone differs by one base, so this may be a read error. The genes are TRBV7-2 and TRBJ1-6; D is possibly TRBD1 (5 bases). CDR3 length: 12 residues. Deletions cut 3 bases from V and 9 bases from J, with 6 bases between. The germline V gene encodes CDR1 SGHTA and CDR2 FQGNSA. The CDR3 nucleotides are TGTGCCAGCAGCTTGGGGGGTTCACCCCTCCACTTT. As protein: CASSLGGSPLHF. The full variable domain, in which reference TRBV7-2 and TRBJ1-6 provide the parts outside the CDR3, is GAGVSQSPSNKVTEKGKDVELRCDPISGHTALYWYRQSLGQGLEFLIYFQGNSAPDKSGLPSDRFSAERTGGSVSTLTIQRTQQEDSAVYLCASSLGGSPLHFGNGTRLTVT.

The J gene is TRBJ1-6, the V gene TRBV6-4; 7 bases agree with TRBD1. V lost 4 bases, J lost 9 bases, and 9 bases stayed unmatched. CDR1 and CDR2 (germline): MRHNA, SNTAGT. CDR3 length: 15 residues. The CDR3 loop is CASSAGDRAGSPLHF. In DNA form, the CDR3 reads TGTGCCAGCAGTGCTGGAGACAGGGCCGGTTCACCCCTCCACTTT.

This clone showed up many times. CDR3 amino acids: CASSLGTGSSYEQYF. DNA of the CDR3: TGTGCCAGCAGCTTGGGGACAGGAAGCTCCTACGAGCAGTACTTC. The rearrangement joins TRBV5-5 to TRBJ2-7; 7 bases are a match to TRBD1. V was clipped by 0 bases and J by 0 bases; unmatched bases: 3. Germline values: CDR1 SGHKS, CDR2 YYEKEE (reference sequence). The CDR3 spans 15 residues.

The chain links TRBV7-9 to TRBJ1-2, with TRBD1 identical over 7 bases. This CDR3 has 13 amino acids. Losses at the gene ends were 5 bases for V and 7 bases for J; bases not matched to a gene: 7. Per the germline V gene, CDR1 is SEHNR and CDR2 is FQNEAQ (reference sequence). Written as DNA, the CDR3 is TGTGCCAGCAGCCGCTGGGACAGCCTTGGCTACACCTTC. It encodes CASSRWDSLGYTF.

This CDR3 is CAISESYQGTGEETQYF. The CDR3 DNA follows: TGTGCCATCAGTGAGTCCTATCAAGGGACAGGGGAAGAGACCCAGTACTTC. The chain employs TRBV10-3 and TRBJ2-5; 10 positions agree with TRBD1. The CDR3 is made up of 17 amino acids. CDR1 ENHRY and CDR2 SYGVKD come from the germline V gene. Losses at the gene ends were 0 bases for V and 3 bases for J; bases not matched to a gene: 7.

The chain has TRBV28 and TRBJ2-7; possibly TRBD1 for D (5 bases). CDR1 and CDR2 (germline): MDHEN, SYDVKM. The CDR3 runs 14 residues. Trimming pared 6 bases from V and 0 bases from J, leaving 12 bases between. This CDR3 is CASRWGSSSYEQYF. DNA for the CDR3: TGTGCCAGCAGATGGGGCAGTAGCTCCTACGAGCAGTACTTC.

The rearrangement links TRBV28 to TRBJ2-7, with TRBD1 identical over 8 bases. Germline CDR1 reads MDHEN; CDR2 reads SYDVKM. The CDR3 has 13 amino acids. With V trimmed by 6 bases and J by 3 bases, 4 bases remained unmatched. CDR3 nucleotide sequence: TGTGCCAGCAGACCAGGGGGCCTCTACGAGCAGTACTTC. Its protein is CASRPGGLYEQYF. Together with reference TRBV28 and TRBJ2-7, the CDR3 gives the full variable domain: DVKVTQSSRYLVKRTGEKVFLECVQDMDHENMFWYRQDPGLGLRLIYFSYDVKMKEKGDIPEGYSVSREKKERFSLILESASTNQTSMYLCASRPGGLYEQYFGPGTRLTVT.

This clone is a singleton in its sample. The rearrangement joins TRBV20-1 to TRBJ2-1; D ambiguous. This CDR3 is built from 11 residues. Germline loops: CDR1 DFQATT, CDR2 SNEGSKA (reference sequence). Trimming pared 6 bases from V and 8 bases from J, leaving 11 bases between. CDR3 DNA: TGCAGTGCAGAATGGAGCGATGAGCAGTTCTTC. Amino acid sequence: CSAEWSDEQFF.

The rearrangement links TRBV5-1 to TRBJ2-1; perhaps TRBD2 as D (6 bases). The CDR3 is 15 residues long. Trimming removed 0 bases at V and 3 bases at J, with 10 bases between. From germline, CDR1 is SGHRS and CDR2 YFSETQ. CDR3 nucleotide sequence: TGCGCCAGCAGCTTGGCACCCGGGAGCTACAATGAGCAGTTCTTC. Protein: CASSLAPGSYNEQFF. The whole variable domain, filled in from reference TRBV5-1 and TRBJ2-1, reads KAGVTQTPRYLIKTRGQQVTLSCSPISGHRSVSWYQQTPGQGLQFLFEYFSETQRNKGNFPGRFSGRQFSNSRSEMNVSTLELGDSALYLCASSLAPGSYNEQFFGPGTRLTVL.

The chain uses TRBV5-1 and TRBJ1-1; maybe TRBD1 (5 bases). The germline CDR1 and CDR2 sequences are SGHRS and YFSETQ. CDR3 length: 15 residues. V was clipped by 0 bases and J by 3 bases, with 12 bases between them. As DNA, the CDR3 is TGCGCCAGCAGCTTGGGTTGGGGCGGGGACACTGAAGCTTTCTTT. Its protein product is CASSLGWGGDTEAFF.

The chain employs TRBV5-5 and TRBJ2-1; no clear D. From germline, CDR1 is SGHKS and CDR2 YYEKEE (reference sequence). With 4 bases removed from V and 5 bases from J, the gap between germline ends came to 10 bases. CDR3 length: 13 residues. CDR3 loop: CASSPDLDNEQFF. The CDR3 nucleotides read TGTGCCAGCAGCCCCGACCTAGACAATGAGCAGTTCTTC.

The J gene is TRBJ1-1, the V gene TRBV5-3; 10 bases match TRBD1. TRBV5-3 is labeled an ORF, and its function is uncertain. V was pared by 4 bases and J by 7 bases, with 4 bases of the junction left unmatched. This CDR3 spans 13 amino acids. The CDR3 coding sequence is TGTGCCAGAAGCGTGACAGGGGGCGGTGAAGCTTTCTTT. This translates into CARSVTGGGEAFF.